This T cell receptor beta chain is drawn from a study of radiation and T cells in renal cell carcinoma. As for the study in general: Nephrectomy followed 15 Gy stereotactic body radiation by 4 weeks.

CDR3 length: 15 residues. V was trimmed by 5 bases and J by 6 bases, leaving 18 bases between them. Per germline, CDR1 MNHNS and CDR2 SASEGT. Measured with immunoSEQ multiplex PCR; TCRdb has only the in-frame clones, and not every one. Of fewer than 150,000 clones detected, 88% appear once; the ten largest clones hold 5% to 6.5%. Time point described: blood 2 weeks post-SBRT. Treatment denoted: 15 Gy SBRT to primary tumor, nephrectomy 4 weeks later. Serial blood draws occurred at baseline and 2 and 4 weeks post-SBRT. This renal cell carcinoma was of the clear cell type. The chain uses TRBV6-1 and TRBJ2-3, with a weak D call TRBD2 (5 bases). The sequence came from a woman in her sixties or seventies with renal cell carcinoma. Sample: blood, taken from a patient whose treatment included radiotherapy and nephrectomy. This CDR3 reads CASSPRSRGGDTQYF. The CDR3 region has the DNA TGTGCCAGCAGTCCCCGGTCCCGCGGCGGGGATACGCAGTATTTT.